Listed below are T cell receptor beta chains from one sample, sequenced in a study of blood T cell repertoires in COVID-19. Some clones are missing from TCRdb's copy, which holds only in-frame ones; the method was immunoSEQ multiplex PCR. Among about 180,000 clones, more than 85% were seen once, and the ten largest hold around 0.6%. What was sequenced was peripheral blood. The receptors originated from a man aged 60 to 69 with COVID-19, enrolled during active disease. Both conserved end residues are part of each CDR3. The D gene is left open where the match is weak. Only some rows state a clone size, as once, few, many or a class for expanded clones.

>TRBD1|.|TRBJ2-5|TRBV11-2
CASSSDRGETQYF
TGTGCCAGCAGCTCGGACAGGGGCGAGACCCAGTACTTC
>.|.|TRBJ2-3|TRBV3-1/TRBV3-2
CASSLSSNRGGHTDTQYF
TGTGCCAGCAGCCTTTCCTCAAACCGTGGCGGGCACACAGATACGCAGTATTTT
>.|.|TRBJ1-5|TRBV18
CASSMGLRQPQHF
TGTGCCAGCTCAATGGGGCTCCGGCAGCCCCAGCATTTT
>TRBD1|.|TRBJ1-1|TRBV28
CASRRGQGATEAFF
TGTGCCAGCAGGCGGGGACAGGGGGCGACTGAAGCTTTCTTT
>.|.|TRBJ2-7|TRBV12-3/TRBV12-4
CASSFQEHSEQYF
TGTGCCAGCAGTTTTCAGGAACACTCGGAGCAGTACTTC
>TRBD2|.|TRBJ2-1|TRBV7-2
CASSLHRARLAGVNEQFF
TGTGCCAGCAGCTTACATCGTGCCCGACTAGCGGGAGTCAATGAGCAGTTCTTC
>TRBD1|.|TRBJ1-3|TRBV11-2
CASSTAGGNTIYF
TGTGCCAGCAGCACAGCAGGGGGGAACACCATATATTTT
>.|.|TRBJ2-2|TRBV6-5
CASSYSSLNTGELFF
TGTGCCAGCAGTTACTCGAGTCTCAACACCGGGGAGCTGTTTTTT
>.|.|TRBJ1-2|TRBV6-5
CASSLVGQNYGYTF
TGTGCCAGCAGTCTAGTGGGACAAAACTATGGCTACACCTTC
>TRBD2|.|TRBJ2-1|TRBV5-6
CASSFRLAGSVYNEQFF
TGTGCCAGCAGCTTCCGACTAGCGGGATCGGTCTACAATGAGCAGTTCTTC
>.|few|TRBJ2-2|TRBV7-8
CASSLVGHGLAGELFF
TGTGCCAGCAGCTTAGTGGGACACGGTTTAGCCGGGGAGCTGTTTTTT
>TRBD1|medium-sized|TRBJ1-2|TRBV7-2
CASSPSQGALSGYTF
TGTGCCAGCAGCCCATCACAGGGGGCGCTAAGTGGCTACACCTTC
>TRBD1|.|TRBJ2-3|TRBV27
CASRTKSGQGRNGLTSTDTQYF
TGTGCCAGCAGAACAAAATCCGGACAGGGCCGGAATGGGCTAACGAGCACAGATACGCAGTATTTT
>.|once|TRBJ1-1|TRBV2
CATAPDNSSPEAFF
TGTGCCACAGCACCCGACAATAGTTCGCCTGAAGCTTTCTTT
>TRBD1|.|TRBJ1-2|TRBV7-9
CASSLEGQGRLYGYTF
TGTGCCAGCAGCTTAGAGGGACAGGGACGCCTCTATGGCTACACCTTC
>.|.|TRBJ2-4|TRBV6-5
CASSRRLAKNIQYF
TGTGCCAGCAGTCGCCGACTAGCCAAAAACATTCAGTACTTC
>.|.|TRBJ1-2|TRBV4-3
CASSQDRSGDYGYTF
TGCGCCAGCAGCCAAGATAGGTCAGGGGACTATGGCTACACCTTC
>.|few|TRBJ1-5|TRBV9
CASSTAGGNQPQHF
TGTGCCAGCAGCACCGCGGGGGGCAATCAGCCCCAGCATTTT
>.|.|TRBJ2-1|TRBV7-6
CASSLVGGGKTYNEQFF
TGTGCCAGCAGCTTAGTCGGTGGGGGCAAAACCTACAATGAGCAGTTCTTC
>.|few|TRBJ1-2|TRBV29-1
CSVEGSNYGYTF
TGCAGCGTTGAAGGCAGTAACTATGGCTACACCTTC
>.|.|TRBJ2-1|TRBV6-5
CASSYDWGSRQFF
TGTGCCAGCAGTTACGATTGGGGCAGCCGGCAGTTCTTC
>.|.|TRBJ2-7|TRBV18
CASRGGGSYEQYF
TGTGCCAGCCGAGGGGGGGGCTCCTACGAGCAGTACTTC
>TRBD1|once|TRBJ1-2|TRBV6-5
CASSRTGGGYTF
TGTGCCAGCAGTCGTACAGGGGGAGGCTACACCTTC
>TRBD1|.|TRBJ1-5|TRBV11-3
CASSLGAGGQPQHF
TGTGCCAGCAGCTTAGGGGCAGGGGGTCAGCCCCAGCATTTT
>.|.|TRBJ2-7|TRBV6-2/TRBV6-3
CASSYVSQGHYEQYF
TGTGCCAGCAGTTACGTAAGTCAGGGCCACTACGAGCAGTACTTC
>.|.|TRBJ1-4|TRBV5-6
CASSLDRVNEKLFF
TGTGCCAGCAGCTTGGACAGGGTGAATGAAAAACTGTTTTTT
>TRBD1|.|TRBJ2-5|TRBV29-1
CSVIKRTGRETQYF
TGCAGCGTTATCAAGAGGACAGGGCGGGAGACCCAGTACTTC
>.|.|TRBJ2-2|TRBV7-6
CASSRDLPNTGELFF
TGTGCCAGCAGCAGGGACTTGCCTAACACCGGGGAGCTGTTTTTT
>.|.|TRBJ1-5|TRBV18
CASSQQSSNQPQHF
TGTGCCAGCTCCCAACAGAGTAGCAATCAGCCCCAGCATTTT
>.|.|TRBJ1-2|TRBV28
CASTRTGRNYGYTF
TGTGCCAGCACCAGGACCGGGAGAAACTATGGCTACACCTTC
>TRBD2|.|TRBJ2-7|TRBV10-3
CAISEWTSGSYEQYF
TGTGCCATCAGTGAGTGGACTAGCGGGAGTTACGAGCAGTACTTC
>TRBD2|.|TRBJ2-1|TRBV2
CASKTSGSSYNEQFF
TGTGCCAGCAAGACTAGCGGGAGCTCCTACAATGAGCAGTTCTTC
>TRBD2|.|TRBJ2-2|TRBV7-3
CASSLDLRGENTGELFF
TGTGCCAGCAGCTTAGATCTCCGGGGGGAAAACACCGGGGAGCTGTTTTTT
>TRBD1|.|TRBJ1-4|TRBV2
CASGLGQMVGREKLFF
TGTGCCAGCGGGCTGGGACAGATGGTCGGTCGGGAAAAACTGTTTTTT